Each of the 27 T cell receptor beta chains below was sequenced from the same sample in a study of T cells after yellow fever vaccination. TCRdb independently ran MiXCR on the 5' RACE reads; one entry per CDR3 protein. The sample holds some 550,000 distinct CDR3 sequences, 19% seen once. The sequences come from PBMCs, collected 15 days after the yellow fever booster vaccination. All receptors come from a man younger than 45 who received the YFV17D yellow fever vaccine.

This clonotype was observed a handful of times. The chain has TRBV18 and TRBJ2-5, with D unclear. The CDR3 has 14 residues. Germline values: CDR1 KGHSH, CDR2 LQKENI. V was pared by 2 bases and J by 5 bases, with 12 bases between. The DNA of the CDR3 is TGTGCCAGCTCACCAGGCAGCCCTGAGGAGACCCAGTACTTC. It encodes CASSPGSPEETQYF.

CDR3 residues: CSARDPSGRETQYF. DNA for the CDR3: TGCAGTGCTAGAGATCCCAGCGGGAGAGAGACCCAGTACTTC. The chain couples TRBV20-1 to TRBJ2-5; 8 nucleotides align to TRBD2. Germline CDR1 and CDR2: DFQATT and SNEGSKA (reference sequence). The CDR3 sequence is 14 residues long. The junction had 4 bases not matched to a gene; V was cut back by 0 bases and J by 4 bases.

This clonotype was seen ten or more times. The J gene is TRBJ2-7, the V gene TRBV7-2; TRBD2 agrees at 12 bases. The CDR3 runs 14 residues. Germline V gene data show CDR1 as SGHTA and CDR2 as FQGNSA. V dropped 6 bases and J dropped 7; count of bases not matched to a gene: 7. The CDR3: CASSSLAGGAEQYF. CDR3 coding DNA: TGTGCCAGCAGTTCACTAGCGGGAGGTGCGGAGCAGTACTTC.

To note about this clonotype: Lacking the conserved final phenylalanine or tryptophan, this CDR3 likely reflects a read error. For the CDR3, the DNA is TGTGCCAGTTCCCCCACAGATACGCAGTATCTT. It translates to CASSPTDTQYL. This sequence joins TRBV12-3 or TRBV12-4 and TRBJ2-3; D is unresolved. This CDR3 is 11 amino acids long. The V gene lost 9 bases and the J gene lost 2 bases, with 6 bases spanning the gap.

The gene calls are TRBV4-3 and TRBJ2-3; D remains unclear. Germline loops: CDR1 LGHNA, CDR2 YSLEER. This CDR3 is 14 amino acids long. Between the trimmed V and J ends, which lost 3 bases and 4 bases, there was a span of 11 bases. The DNA of the CDR3 is TGCGCCAGCAGCCAGGATGGGCTCGCAGATACGCAGTATTTT. Protein: CASSQDGLADTQYF.

A few counts support this clonotype. V usage is TRBV15 and J usage is TRBJ2-5; D is undetermined. Germline assignment: CDR1 LNHNV and CDR2 YYDKDF (reference sequence). The CDR3 spans 15 residues. Trimming shortened V by 3 bases and J by 4 bases, and 15 bases separated the two germline ends. This CDR3 is CATSRSVRVGETQYF. As DNA, the CDR3 is TGTGCCACCAGCAGGTCGGTGAGAGTGGGAGAGACCCAGTACTTC.

This chain uses TRBV9 with TRBJ2-3; 9 bases map to TRBD2. Losses at the gene ends were 4 bases for V and 4 bases for J; bases not matched to a gene: 13. The CDR3 totals 17 residues. Germline assignment: CDR1 SGDLS and CDR2 YYNGEE. CDR3 residues: CASSPRFAGGPADTQYF. Written as DNA, the CDR3 is TGTGCCAGCAGCCCCCGTTTTGCGGGAGGGCCCGCAGATACGCAGTATTTT. Full variable domain (remainder filled in from reference TRBV9 and TRBJ2-3): DSGVTQTPKHLITATGQRVTLRCSPRSGDLSVYWYQQSLDQGLQFLIQYYNGEERAKGNILERFSAQQFPDLHSELNLSSLELGDSALYFCASSPRFAGGPADTQYFGPGTRLTVL.

This clonotype was seen many times. The chain uses TRBV12-3 or TRBV12-4 and TRBJ2-7; D remains ambiguous. This CDR3 is built from 13 residues. Deletions cut 7 bases from V and 5 bases from J, with 15 bases between. CDR3 DNA sequence: TGTGCCAGCATGGGCATTGGGGTCCACGAGCAGTACTTC. Protein: CASMGIGVHEQYF.

The gene calls are TRBV15 and TRBJ2-5, with a weak D call TRBD2 (5 bases). Germline CDR1 LNHNV, CDR2 YYDKDF (reference sequence). V was shortened by 1 base and J by 1 base, with 10 bases between the two germline ends. This CDR3 contains 15 residues. CDR3 coding DNA: TGTGCCACCAGCAGAGGGCCGGACTCCCAAGAGACCCAGTACTTC. Translation: CATSRGPDSQETQYF. Combining the CDR3 with reference TRBV15 and TRBJ2-5 gives the whole variable domain DAMVIQNPRYQVTQFGKPVTLSCSQTLNHNVMYWYQQKSSQAPKLLFHYYDKDFNNEADTPDNFQSRRPNTSFCFLDIRSPGLGDTAMYLCATSRGPDSQETQYFGPGTRLLVL.

This clonotype came up many times. J is TRBJ2-3 and V is TRBV10-2; possible D gene TRBD1, 5 bases. Trimming cost V 3 bases and J 4 bases, with 14 bases left between them. This CDR3 has 15 amino acids. CDR1 and CDR2 (germline): WSHSY, SAAADI. CDR3 coding DNA: TGCGCCAGCAGTGAAATGGGGCAGGGCCCAGATACGCAGTATTTT. This codes for CASSEMGQGPDTQYF.

This chain connects TRBV21-1 to TRBJ2-7; the D call in the table, TRBD1, was not verified against the DNA. TRBV21-1 is reported as a pseudogene. The length of the CDR3 is 14 residues. CDR3 bases: TGTGCCATCTGGGGGGCCCGACACTCCTACGAGCAGTACTTC. It specifies CAIWGARHSYEQYF.

This clonotype has more than one count but fewer than ten. CDR3 amino acids: CSLRSGSQETQYF. In nucleotides, the CDR3 is TGCAGCCTCCGGAGCGGGAGCCAAGAGACCCAGTACTTC. The chain recombines TRBV29-1 with TRBJ2-5, with 8 bases that match TRBD2. The CDR3 has 13 amino acids. Germline V gene sequence: CDR1 SQVTM, CDR2 ANQGSEA. With V trimmed by 8 bases and J by 1 base, 6 bases remained unmatched.

The J gene is TRBJ2-1, the V gene TRBV20-1, with D tentatively TRBD1 (6 bases). CDR1 DFQATT and CDR2 SNEGSKA come from the germline V gene (reference sequence). This CDR3 has 14 residues. V dropped 1 base and J dropped 6 bases, with 13 bases sitting between them. CDR3 amino acids: CSARGGKGGNEQFF. The CDR3 DNA reads as TGCAGTGCTAGAGGTGGGAAAGGGGGCAATGAGCAGTTCTTC.

This clonotype was picked up a small number of times. V gene TRBV27 combines with J gene TRBJ2-3, with TRBD2 matching over 9 bases. V was clipped by 5 bases and J by 10 bases; unmatched bases: 13. The CDR3 consists of 15 residues. Germline V gene data show CDR1 as MNHEY and CDR2 as SMNVEV (reference sequence). The CDR3 nucleotides are TGTGCCAGCAGTATTAGCGGGGGTCAAGCCATTGCGCAGTATTTT. Encoded protein: CASSISGGQAIAQYF.

The rearrangement joins TRBV5-1 to TRBJ2-3, with 9 bases lining up with TRBD2. The CDR3 spans 15 residues. The germline V gene has CDR1 SGHRS and CDR2 YFSETQ. Trimming cost V 1 base and J 2 bases; bases outside gene matches: 2. CDR3 amino acids: CASSLSSGVTDTQYF. The CDR3 DNA sequence: TGCGCCAGCAGCTTGTCTAGCGGGGTCACAGATACGCAGTATTTT.

The sample holds many counts of this clonotype. V gene TRBV18 combines with J gene TRBJ2-1; D is possibly TRBD1 (5 bases). The germline V gene has CDR1 KGHSH and CDR2 LQKENI. V lost 6 bases to trimming and J lost 0 bases, with 15 bases between them. CDR3 length: 16 residues. The CDR3 here is CASSLLTGTSYNEQFF. The CDR3 bases are TGTGCCAGCTCCCTACTCACAGGAACCTCCTACAATGAGCAGTTCTTC. The whole variable domain, filled in from reference TRBV18 and TRBJ2-1, reads NAGVMQNPRHLVRRRGQEARLRCSPMKGHSHVYWYRQLPEEGLKFMVYLQKENIIDESGMPKERFSAEFPKEGPSILRIQQVVRGDSAAYFCASSLLTGTSYNEQFFGPGTRLTVL.

DNA of the CDR3: TGCAGTGCTAGAAGCGAGTTCTCCTACGAGCAGTACTTC. It is translated as CSARSEFSYEQYF. The V call is TRBV20-1, the J call TRBJ2-7; D unclear. The V end was cut by 2 bases, the J end by 0 bases, with 8 bases between. The length of the CDR3 is 13 residues. Germline-derived CDR1 and CDR2 are DFQATT and SNEGSKA (reference sequence).

This clonotype was picked up a small number of times. The chain uses TRBV20-1 and TRBJ2-7, with D perhaps matching TRBD2 (6 bases). The V gene lost 0 bases and the J gene lost 3 bases, with 15 bases spanning the gap. This CDR3 has 15 amino acids. Per germline, CDR1 DFQATT and CDR2 SNEGSKA (reference sequence). The CDR3 sequence: CSARDGAGGNYEQYF. Written as DNA, the CDR3 is TGCAGTGCTAGAGATGGGGCCGGAGGGAACTACGAGCAGTACTTC.

In its sample, this clonotype was seen a few times. The rearrangement uses TRBV12-3 or TRBV12-4 and TRBJ2-5; D unresolved. The CDR3 is made up of 13 amino acids. The V end was cut by 3 bases, the J end by 1 base, with 6 bases between. The CDR3 region is CASSFGVQETQYF. The CDR3, as DNA: TGTGCCAGCAGTTTTGGGGTCCAAGAGACCCAGTACTTC.

In nucleotides, the CDR3 is TGCAGTGCTAGAGATTACGAGCGGGAGTACCGAGACAATGAGCAGTTCTTC. This sequence encodes CSARDYEREYRDNEQFF. The rearrangement uses TRBV20-1 and TRBJ2-1; 8 nucleotides align to TRBD2. Looked up from germline, CDR1 is DFQATT and CDR2 is SNEGSKA (reference sequence). The CDR3 runs to 17 residues. The V segment lost 0 bases and the J segment 5 bases; nucleotides outside the gene matches: 12.

This clonotype was seen only a few times. Germline and junction disagree at one end, which may indicate a read error. The chain carries TRBV5-5 and TRBJ2-3; 11 bases are shared with TRBD2. Germline V gives CDR1 SGHKS, CDR2 YYEKEE (reference sequence). The length of the CDR3 is 15 residues. CDR3 residues: CASSLVAGGQNTQYF. Here the CDR3 DNA reads TGTGCAAGCAGCCTCGTAGCGGGAGGGCAAAATACGCAGTATTTT.

V gene TRBV15 combines with J gene TRBJ2-3, with D possibly being TRBD1 or TRBD2 (5 bases each). This CDR3 region has 15 residues. Trimming stripped 0 bases from V and 2 bases from J, with 9 bases between. Germline CDR1 LNHNV, CDR2 YYDKDF (reference sequence). The CDR3 nucleotides are TGTGCCACCAGCAGAGAAGGGGAGATCACAGATACGCAGTATTTT. Protein sequence: CATSREGEITDTQYF.

In this sample, this clonotype turned up a few times. The rearrangement uses TRBV6-2 or TRBV6-3 and TRBJ2-2; TRBD1 is a possible D gene (6 bases). Germline CDR1 reads MNHEY; CDR2 reads SVGEGT. The CDR3 contains 16 residues. The V and J ends lost 7 bases and 3 bases respectively, with 18 bases between them. The CDR3 bases are TGTGCCAGCAAAAGGATATCAGGGGCGGACACCGGGGAGCTGTTTTTT. This translates into CASKRISGADTGELFF.

This clonotype was recorded at least ten times. V is TRBV11-2 and J is TRBJ2-7; the D is unclear. Germline CDR1 and CDR2: SGHAT and FQNNGV. The CDR3 contains 13 residues. V shed 3 bases and J shed 0 bases, with 6 bases lying between them. CDR3 DNA sequence: TGTGCCAGCAGCTTGGGCCACTCCTACGAGCAGTACTTC. It encodes CASSLGHSYEQYF. Together with reference TRBV11-2 and TRBJ2-7, the CDR3 gives the full variable domain: EAGVAQSPRYKIIEKRQSVAFWCNPISGHATLYWYQQILGQGPKLLIQFQNNGVVDDSQLPKDRFSAERLKGVDSTLKIQPAKLEDSAVYLCASSLGHSYEQYFGPGTRLTVT.

This clonotype occurred a few times. The V call is TRBV10-3, the J call TRBJ1-2; 9 positions match TRBD1. Germline V lookup: CDR1 ENHRY, CDR2 SYGVKD. CDR3 length: 15 amino acids. The ends lost 3 bases at V and 8 bases at J; junction bases unmatched: 10. The CDR3 bases are TGTGCCATCAGTGAAAAATTTGGGACAGGGTTGGGCTACACCTTC. It is translated as CAISEKFGTGLGYTF.

Only a few counts were recorded for this clonotype. The chain recombines TRBV6-1 with TRBJ2-3; 11 positions agree with TRBD2. The V segment lost 5 bases and the J segment 3 bases; nucleotides outside the gene matches: 16. The CDR3 extends over 19 amino acids. The germline CDR1 and CDR2 sequences are MNHNS and SASEGT. The DNA of the CDR3 is TGTGCCAGCAGTCAACCCGGGACTAGCGGACCTCTAATGACAGATACGCAGTATTTT. It yields the protein CASSQPGTSGPLMTDTQYF.

This clonotype was detected a few times. The chain carries TRBV27 and TRBJ2-6; tentatively, D is TRBD2 (5 bases). Germline lookup yields CDR1 MNHEY and CDR2 SMNVEV (reference sequence). This CDR3 is built from 14 residues. The V gene lost 7 bases and the J gene lost 4 bases, with 11 bases spanning the gap. CDR3 nucleotides: TGTGCCAGCAACCGGGAACCCGGGGCCAACGTCCTGACTTTC. Protein sequence: CASNREPGANVLTF.